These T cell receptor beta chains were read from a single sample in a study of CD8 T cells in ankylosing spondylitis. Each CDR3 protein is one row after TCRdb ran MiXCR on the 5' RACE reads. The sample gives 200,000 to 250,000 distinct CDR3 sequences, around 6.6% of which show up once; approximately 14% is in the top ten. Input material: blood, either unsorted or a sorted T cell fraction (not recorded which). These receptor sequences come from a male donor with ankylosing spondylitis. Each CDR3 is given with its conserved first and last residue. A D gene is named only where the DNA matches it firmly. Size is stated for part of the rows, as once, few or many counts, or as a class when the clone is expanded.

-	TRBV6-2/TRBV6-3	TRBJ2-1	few	CASVAGGSAYNEQFF	TGTGCCAGCGTCGCCGGTGGTAGCGCCTACAATGAGCAGTTCTTC
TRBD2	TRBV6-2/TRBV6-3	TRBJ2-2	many	CASIWTRNERGWYTGELFF	TGTGCCAGCATTTGGACTAGGAACGAACGCGGGTGGTACACCGGGGAGCTGTTTTTT
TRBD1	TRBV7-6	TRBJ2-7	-	CASSPGQLSYEQYF	TGTGCCAGCAGCCCGGGACAGTTATCCTACGAGCAGTACTTC
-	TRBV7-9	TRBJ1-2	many	CASSLVGDAYGYTF	TGTGCCAGCAGCTTAGTGGGGGATGCCTATGGCTACACCTTC
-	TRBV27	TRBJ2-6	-	CASSYRAPGANVLTF	TGTGCCAGCAGTTACAGGGCCCCTGGGGCCAACGTCCTGACTTTC
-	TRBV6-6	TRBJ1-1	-	CASSTTQNTEAFF	TGTGCCAGCAGTACCACACAGAACACTGAAGCTTTCTTT
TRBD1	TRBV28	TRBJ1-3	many	CASSFFPDRASGNTIYF	TGTGCCAGCAGTTTTTTCCCCGACAGGGCCTCTGGAAACACCATATATTTT
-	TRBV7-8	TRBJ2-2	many	CASSLFTYTGELFF	TGTGCCAGCAGCTTATTCACTTACACCGGGGAGCTGTTTTTT
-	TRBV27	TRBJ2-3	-	CASSPPWTDTQYF	TGTGCCAGCAGTCCCCCGTGGACAGATACGCAGTATTTT
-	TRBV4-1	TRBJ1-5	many	CASSQETGFNQPQHF	TGCGCCAGCAGCCAAGAAACAGGGTTCAATCAGCCCCAGCATTTT
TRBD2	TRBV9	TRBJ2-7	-	CASSALLAGAGEQYF	TGTGCCAGCAGCGCCCTACTAGCGGGAGCGGGCGAGCAGTACTTC
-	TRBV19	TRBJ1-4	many	CAVSPLGFNEKLFF	TGTGCCGTCAGTCCCCTGGGATTTAATGAAAAACTGTTTTTT
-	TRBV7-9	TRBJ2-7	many	CASSFFLQGQPDEQYF	TGTGCCAGCAGCTTCTTTCTTCAAGGACAACCAGACGAGCAGTACTTC
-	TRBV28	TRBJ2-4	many	CASSPGIAKNIQYF	TGTGCCAGCAGTCCGGGTATAGCCAAAAACATTCAGTACTTC
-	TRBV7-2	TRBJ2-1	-	CASSLVISGNEQFF	TGTGCCAGCAGCTTAGTAATATCCGGGAATGAGCAGTTCTTC
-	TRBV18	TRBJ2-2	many	CASSGTGSGELFF	TGTGCCAGCTCAGGCACAGGGTCCGGGGAGCTGTTTTTT
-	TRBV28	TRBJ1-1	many	CASSFDPSGMNTEAFF	TGTGCCAGCAGTTTCGACCCGTCGGGCATGAACACTGAAGCTTTCTTT
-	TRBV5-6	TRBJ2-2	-	CASSLGQSFNTGELFF	TGTGCCAGCAGCTTGGGACAGAGTTTTAACACCGGGGAGCTGTTTTTT
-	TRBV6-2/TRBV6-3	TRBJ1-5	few	CASSYRTVSNQPQHF	TGTGCCAGCAGTTACCGGACAGTTAGCAATCAGCCCCAGCATTTT
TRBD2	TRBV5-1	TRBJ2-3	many	CASSLASGGSDTQYF	TGCGCCAGCAGCTTGGCTAGCGGGGGCTCAGATACGCAGTATTTT
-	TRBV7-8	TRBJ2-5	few	CASRRNPRVHETQYF	TGTGCCAGCAGAAGGAACCCAAGAGTGCACGAGACCCAGTACTTC
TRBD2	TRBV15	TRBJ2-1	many	CATSREPPRLAGLYNEQFF	TGTGCCACCAGCAGAGAACCCCCTCGACTAGCGGGACTCTACAATGAGCAGTTCTTC
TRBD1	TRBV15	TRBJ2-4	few	CATSGYRGTKNIQYF	TGTGCCACCAGCGGTTACAGGGGAACCAAAAACATTCAGTACTTC
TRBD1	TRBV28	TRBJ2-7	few	CASSSDRETPLAYEQYF	TGTGCCAGCAGTTCCGACAGGGAAACACCCCTCGCCTACGAGCAGTACTTC
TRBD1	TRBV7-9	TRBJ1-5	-	CASSPTGGPHQPQHF	TGTGCCAGCAGCCCGACAGGGGGGCCCCATCAGCCCCAGCATTTT
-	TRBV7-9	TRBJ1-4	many	CASSSWEGNEKLFF	TGTGCCAGCAGCTCCTGGGAGGGAAATGAAAAACTGTTTTTT
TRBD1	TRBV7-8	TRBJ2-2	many	CASSLGGQGGTGELFF	TGTGCCAGCAGCTTAGGGGGACAGGGTGGGACCGGGGAGCTGTTTTTT
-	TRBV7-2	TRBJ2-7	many	CASTTNSYEQYF	TGTGCCAGCACCACGAATTCGTACGAGCAGTACTTC
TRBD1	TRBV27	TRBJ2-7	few	CASTGQGGYEQYF	TGTGCCAGTACGGGACAGGGGGGTTACGAGCAGTACTTC
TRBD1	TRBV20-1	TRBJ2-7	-	CSADRGRGSYEQYF	TGCAGTGCTGACAGGGGGCGAGGCTCCTACGAGCAGTACTTC